What follows are 6 T cell receptor beta chains derived from one specimen sequenced in a study of graft-versus-host responses after intestinal transplantation. These receptors have no identified antigens. TCRdb keeps only in-frame clones here, not all; method: immunoSEQ multiplex PCR. Altogether about 120,000 clones are present, approximately 96% being singletons, with the ten largest covering over 2.5%. Sequencing was performed on unstimulated CD8+ T cells sorted from spleen or lymph node cells, taken before intestinal transplant. Receptors were obtained from a human donor who received an intestinal transplant.

The chain couples TRBV4-1 to TRBJ2-1; perhaps D is TRBD1 or TRBD2 (5 bases each). Germline assignment: CDR1 MGHRA and CDR2 YSYEKL. The CDR3 is made up of 16 amino acids. Trimming stripped 4 bases from V and 7 bases from J, with 20 bases between. CDR3 in DNA: TGCGCCAGCAGCCGACTGGGACCTATCGGTAGGAATGAGCAGTTCTTC. The encoded protein is CASSRLGPIGRNEQFF.

This clone appeared once. Other DNA sequences from this sample encode an identical CDR3 as well. The CDR3: CASSFPGNYNEQFF. The CDR3 nucleotides read TGTGCCAGCAGCTTTCCGGGGAATTACAATGAGCAGTTCTTC. The rearrangement uses TRBV11-1 and TRBJ2-1; the D gene is possibly TRBD2 (5 bases). The CDR3 runs to 14 residues. The germline V gene has CDR1 SGHAT and CDR2 FQDESV (reference sequence). Trimming pared 3 bases from V and 4 bases from J, leaving 10 bases between.

V usage is TRBV28 and J usage is TRBJ1-6; unclear D gene. Germline V gene data show CDR1 as MDHEN and CDR2 as SYDVKM. The V gene lost 3 bases and the J gene lost 10 bases, with 16 bases spanning the gap. The CDR3 length is 15 residues. The DNA for the CDR3 is TGTGCCAGCAGTTTTTTTAGGGTCGAAAAATCACCCCTCCACTTT. It translates to CASSFFRVEKSPLHF.

This chain uses TRBV5-6 with TRBJ1-2, with a weak D call TRBD1 (6 bases). Germline-derived CDR1 and CDR2 are SGHDT and YYEEEE. CDR3 length: 14 amino acids. With 0 bases removed from V and 2 bases from J, the gap between germline ends came to 8 bases. The CDR3 bases are TGTGCCAGCAGCTTGGCCGGGACAAACTATGGCTACACCTTC. Protein sequence: CASSLAGTNYGYTF.

This clone was observed a single time. V gene TRBV4-1 combines with J gene TRBJ1-4, with D hard to call. There are 13 residues in the CDR3. The ends were cut back, 8 bases at V and 1 base at J, with 8 bases in the middle. From germline, CDR1 is MGHRA and CDR2 YSYEKL. CDR3 in amino acids: CASGRGTNEKLFF. The CDR3 DNA reads as TGCGCCAGCGGGCGGGGAACTAATGAAAAACTGTTTTTT.

V and J are TRBV28 and TRBJ1-2, with unresolved D. V lost 6 bases and J 0 bases, leaving 23 bases between the germline ends. The CDR3 consists of 18 residues. The germline CDR1 and CDR2 sequences are MDHEN and SYDVKM. The CDR3 region has the DNA TGTGCCAGCAGCCCGGAGGGTGGTGGTTTCGGGGCTAACTATGGCTACACCTTC. It is translated as CASSPEGGGFGANYGYTF.